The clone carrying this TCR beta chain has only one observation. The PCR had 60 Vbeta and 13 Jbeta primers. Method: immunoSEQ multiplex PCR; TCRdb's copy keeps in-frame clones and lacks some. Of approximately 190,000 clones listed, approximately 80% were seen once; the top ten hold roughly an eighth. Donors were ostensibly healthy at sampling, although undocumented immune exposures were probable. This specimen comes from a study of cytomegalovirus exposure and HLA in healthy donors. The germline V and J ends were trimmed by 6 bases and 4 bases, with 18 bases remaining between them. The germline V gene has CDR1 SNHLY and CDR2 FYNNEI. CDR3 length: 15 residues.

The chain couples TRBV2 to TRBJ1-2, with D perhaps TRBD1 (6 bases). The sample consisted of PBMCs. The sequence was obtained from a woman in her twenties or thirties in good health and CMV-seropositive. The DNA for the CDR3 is TGTGCCAGCAGGCCGCCGGGGGGGCAAGGCTATGGCTACACCTTC. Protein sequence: CASRPPGGQGYGYTF.